The 11 T cell receptor beta chains listed next were all sequenced from one sample in a study of T cell responses to AZD1222 COVID-19 vaccine. Assay: immunoSEQ multiplex PCR; the TCRdb copy retains only in-frame clones and omits some. The sample lists about 70,000 clones, 84% occurring once. The source material was peripheral blood, sampled on day 0 of AZD1222 vaccination. The receptors stem from an adult in good health.

The chain couples TRBV30 to TRBJ1-1; TRBD1 aligns across 8 bases. Germline V lookup: CDR1 GTSNPN, CDR2 SVGIG (reference sequence). V lost 3 bases and J lost 5; bases outside the gene matches: 11. The CDR3 contains 15 residues. The CDR3 region is CAWSQGAAFGTEAFF. For the CDR3, the DNA is TGTGCCTGGAGCCAGGGGGCCGCTTTTGGGACTGAAGCTTTCTTT.

V usage is TRBV7-3 and J usage is TRBJ1-1; 8 bases are a match to TRBD1. The ends lost 2 bases at V and 1 base at J; junction bases unmatched: 0. This CDR3 is 14 amino acids long. Looked up from germline, CDR1 is SGHTA and CDR2 is FQGTGA. The CDR3 here is CASSLGTGNTEAFF. CDR3 nucleotide sequence: TGTGCCAGCAGCTTAGGGACAGGGAACACTGAAGCTTTCTTT.

This chain connects TRBV6-8 to TRBJ2-5; 9 positions agree with TRBD1. Germline V CDR1 and CDR2: MNHGY, SAAAGT. V lost 0 bases, J lost 5 bases, and 13 bases stayed unmatched. This CDR3 contains 18 residues. The chain's CDR3 is CASSYSNAGQGLGETQYF. DNA for the CDR3: TGTGCCAGCAGTTACTCGAACGCTGGACAGGGGTTGGGGGAGACCCAGTACTTC.

The chain recombines TRBV7-6 with TRBJ1-3; D is unresolved. The CDR3 has 15 amino acids. V was pared by 2 bases and J by 3 bases, with 11 bases between. The germline gives CDR1 SGHVS, CDR2 FNYEAQ. CDR3: CASSLNLLLGNTIYF. CDR3 DNA: TGTGCCAGCAGCTTAAATCTTCTACTTGGAAACACCATATATTTT.

The chain has TRBV28 and TRBJ2-1; the D call may be TRBD1 or TRBD2 (5 bases each). V was pared by 5 bases and J by 4 bases, with 9 bases between. The CDR3 length is 13 residues. Germline CDR1 is MDHEN and CDR2 is SYDVKM. The CDR3 DNA sequence: TGTGCCAGCAGTCCGGGACCGTACAATGAGCAGTTCTTC. As protein: CASSPGPYNEQFF.

This sequence joins TRBV7-2 and TRBJ1-3, with TRBD1 as a possible D gene (5 bases). Germline CDR1 is SGHTA and CDR2 is FQGNSA. The germline V and J ends were trimmed by 8 bases and 8 bases, with 16 bases remaining between them. The CDR3 length is 13 residues. The CDR3 here is CASSPAGGDTIYF. The CDR3 nucleotides read TGTGCCAGCTCTCCGGCGGGGGGGGACACCATATATTTT. Supplemented by reference TRBV7-2 and TRBJ1-3, the full variable domain reads GAGVSQSPSNKVTEKGKDVELRCDPISGHTALYWYRQSLGQGLEFLIYFQGNSAPDKSGLPSDRFSAERTGGSVSTLTIQRTQQEDSAVYLCASSPAGGDTIYFGEGSWLTVV.

The sample holds one count of this clone. This chain connects TRBV28 to TRBJ2-4; 9 nucleotides match TRBD2. Germline loops: CDR1 MDHEN, CDR2 SYDVKM. The CDR3 has 17 amino acids. V dropped 7 bases and J dropped 0; count of bases not matched to a gene: 10. CDR3 sequence: CASTRLAGTVAKNIQYF. The CDR3 bases are TGTGCCAGCACTCGGCTAGCGGGGACCGTAGCCAAAAACATTCAGTACTTC.

The chain carries TRBV25-1 and TRBJ2-1; D is possibly TRBD2 (6 bases). Germline V gives CDR1 MGHDK, CDR2 SYGVNS. Trimming pared 8 bases from V and 4 bases from J, leaving 18 bases between. The CDR3 has 15 amino acids. The CDR3 DNA follows: TGTGCCAGCTCCCGGAGGAGGGTTTCGTACAATGAGCAGTTCTTC. This codes for CASSRRRVSYNEQFF. The variable domain in full, completed from reference TRBV25-1 and TRBJ2-1, reads EADIYQTPRYLVIGTGKKITLECSQTMGHDKMYWYQQDPGMELHLIHYSYGVNSTEKGDLSSESTVSRIRTEHFPLTLESARPSHTSQYLCASSRRRVSYNEQFFGPGTRLTVL.

V usage is TRBV6-4 and J usage is TRBJ2-3; tentative D call: TRBD1 (5 bases). V lost 0 bases and J 4 bases, leaving 14 bases between the germline ends. The CDR3 has 16 amino acids. Germline V lookup: CDR1 MRHNA, CDR2 SNTAGT. CDR3 residues: CASSDSKSGSADTQYF. For the CDR3, the DNA is TGTGCCAGCAGTGACTCGAAGTCAGGGTCAGCAGATACGCAGTATTTT.

The chain has TRBV28 and TRBJ2-7; TRBD1 agrees at 7 bases. Germline V gene lookup returns CDR1 MDHEN and CDR2 SYDVKM. The length of the CDR3 is 14 residues. Trimming removed 3 bases from V and 2 bases from J; junction bases left unmatched: 4. CDR3 protein: CASSLHQGAYEQYF. Written as DNA, the CDR3 is TGTGCCAGCAGTTTGCATCAGGGGGCCTACGAGCAGTACTTC. Supplemented by reference TRBV28 and TRBJ2-7, the full variable domain reads DVKVTQSSRYLVKRTGEKVFLECVQDMDHENMFWYRQDPGLGLRLIYFSYDVKMKEKGDIPEGYSVSREKKERFSLILESASTNQTSMYLCASSLHQGAYEQYFGPGTRLTVT.

This clone was observed a few times. Other DNA sequences in this sample translate to the same CDR3. The chain uses TRBV9 and TRBJ2-1; D not resolved. The CDR3 has 15 amino acids. Germline V CDR1 and CDR2: SGDLS, YYNGEE. V dropped 0 bases and J dropped 1 base, with 8 bases sitting between them. For the CDR3, the DNA is TGTGCCAGCAGCGTAGAAGGCGCTTCCTACAATGAGCAGTTCTTC. Its protein is CASSVEGASYNEQFF.